This T cell receptor beta chain stems from a study of CD8 T cells in Susac syndrome (dated by TCRdb to the late 2010s). With respect to the entire study: Repertoire sequencing was used to test whether CD8+ T cell activation and differentiation in Susac syndrome was antigen driven. On the study overall, not on this receptor specifically: The number of individuals in the TCR sequencing and HLA analysis was acknowledged as relatively small.

RNA was extracted using the RNeasy kit, and roughly 0.5 to 1 ug of the RNA was reverse transcribed with random hexamers. The immunoSEQ multiplex PCR assay, covering 54 Vbeta and 13 Jbeta segments, was used to amplify TCR beta CDR3 regions. PCR amplification bias was corrected using a synthetic template baseline for primer optimization and computational correction. Concerning the study's data processing: Reads were assigned to V, D and J genes according to IMGT and analyzed in immunoSEQ Analyzer, with only productive sequences retained. Clonality was computed as one minus Shannon entropy normalized by log2 of the number of productive unique sequences. For each patient and control, public and private clones were evaluated within the 100 most prevalent clones. Susac-specific clones were defined as absent from healthy and MS cohorts, around 970 published viral clones and other ImmuneACCESS disease sequences. Starting from the raw public reads, TCRdb applied fastp trimming at Q25, assembled clones with MiXCR and retained in-frame beta chains. Identical CDR3 proteins give one entry, which carries the most common genes and DNA. These V and J calls are TCRdb output, not the study's own analysis. This sample comprises around 200,000 distinct CDR3 sequences, approximately 94% of them detected only once. The ten largest clones represent 0.093% of the sample.

Peripheral blood CD8+ and CD4+ T cells from healthy donors, Susac syndrome patients and multiple sclerosis patients were profiled by high-throughput TCR beta sequencing. Multiple sclerosis controls were treatment-naive patients with stable or active relapsing-remitting disease fulfilling revised McDonald criteria. Bulk CD8+ and CD4+ T cells were purified magnetically by negative isolation, whereas CD8+ TEMRA cells were enriched by FACS. Blood was collected in EDTA tubes and processed within 24 hours, with PBMCs isolated through density gradient centrifugation. PBMCs intended for TCR sequencing were frozen in liquid nitrogen and were later thawed in a 37 degrees C water bath. The sorted or isolated CD4+, CD8+ and CD8+ TEMRA cells reached a purity of at least 90%. In its sample, this clonotype was seen once. There is no known antigen for this receptor. No much larger clone is present one base from it, and per-base qualities are unavailable. A single read constitutes weak evidence.

The germline V gene encodes CDR1 SEHNR and CDR2 FQNEAQ (reference sequence). The CDR3 runs 18 amino acids, cysteine and phenylalanine included. Only CDR3 DNA remains: 54 bases, in frame from the first base. V is cut by 5 bases and J by 6 bases, and the space between the germline ends is 26 bases. The chain uses TRBV7-9 and TRBJ1-5; too little of a D gene remains to name it. The sample was CD4+ T cells from PBMCs. This receptor was obtained from a human donor with multiple sclerosis. The CDR3: CASSLSSTATRIGQPQHF. The DNA sequence is as follows: TGTGCCAGCAGCCTTAGTAGTACAGCCACGAGAATCGGTCAGCCCCAGCATTTT.